The rows below give T cell receptor beta chains drawn from one sample of a study of regulatory T cells in long-lasting Graves disease. TCRdb independently ran MiXCR on the multiplex PCR reads; one entry per CDR3 protein. The table lists 450,000 to 500,000 distinct CDR3 sequences, under 20% of them singletons, with less than 15% in the top ten. These data were likewise used in another study, on T cells in Graves' hyperthyroidism and ophthalmopathy.

The sequenced sample was peripheral blood mononuclear cells (PBMCs), obtained at new diagnosis, from a patient treated with antithyroid drugs. These receptors all come from a man aged 35-49 years with Graves disease. Both conserved end residues are part of each CDR3. Fields, in order: J gene, V gene, D gene, clone size, CDR3 protein, CDR3 DNA. The D gene is left open where the match is weak. A row's size may be missing; if present it is once, few, many or a size class.

TRBJ2-7,TRBV5-1,TRBD2,many,CASSTTSGSGEQYF,TGCGCCAGCAGCACGACTAGCGGGAGTGGAGAGCAGTACTTC
TRBJ2-2,TRBV12-3/TRBV12-4,TRBD1,many,CASRGQTNTGELFF,TGTGCCAGCAGGGGACAGACGAACACCGGGGAGCTGTTTTTT
TRBJ2-7,TRBV20-1,.,many,CSARDTPYEQYF,TGCAGTGCTAGGGACACACCCTACGAGCAGTACTTC
TRBJ2-7,TRBV29-1,.,many,CSVEGSGSYEQYF,TGCAGCGTTGAGGGTAGCGGCTCCTACGAGCAGTACTTC
TRBJ2-2,TRBV7-9,TRBD2,few,CASVTTGGVFNTGELFF,TGTGCCAGCGTAACAACGGGGGGAGTATTTAACACCGGGGAGCTGTTTTTT
TRBJ2-3,TRBV7-9,TRBD2,many,CASSISKREFTDTQYF,TGTGCCAGCAGCATATCAAAGCGGGAGTTCACAGATACGCAGTATTTT
TRBJ2-7,TRBV6-1,TRBD1,few,CASSSEIYGTGVGEQYF,TGTGCCAGCAGCTCCGAAATATATGGGACAGGGGTCGGCGAGCAGTACTTC
TRBJ2-5,TRBV15,TRBD1,.,CATSPGQVQETQYF,TGTGCCACCAGCCCCGGACAGGTACAAGAGACCCAGTACTTC
TRBJ2-7,TRBV20-1,.,few,CSARDDYEQYF,TGCAGTGCTAGAGATGACTACGAGCAGTACTTC
TRBJ2-1,TRBV12-3/TRBV12-4,.,many,CASRERGGTSYNEQFF,TGTGCCAGCAGGGAGAGGGGGGGGACCTCCTACAATGAGCAGTTCTTC
TRBJ2-7,TRBV19,.,.,CASSFDMGYEQYF,TGTGCCAGTAGCTTCGACATGGGTTACGAGCAGTACTTC
TRBJ2-7,TRBV12-3/TRBV12-4,TRBD1,many,CASSSTGGGYEQYF,TGTGCCAGCAGTTCGACAGGGGGCGGCTACGAGCAGTACTTC
TRBJ2-7,TRBV28,.,many,CASSAHFYEQYF,TGTGCCAGCAGTGCCCATTTTTACGAGCAGTACTTC
TRBJ1-5,TRBV7-8,.,many,CASSLGGAHNQPQHF,TGTGCCAGCAGCTTAGGGGGGGCCCACAATCAGCCCCAGCATTTT